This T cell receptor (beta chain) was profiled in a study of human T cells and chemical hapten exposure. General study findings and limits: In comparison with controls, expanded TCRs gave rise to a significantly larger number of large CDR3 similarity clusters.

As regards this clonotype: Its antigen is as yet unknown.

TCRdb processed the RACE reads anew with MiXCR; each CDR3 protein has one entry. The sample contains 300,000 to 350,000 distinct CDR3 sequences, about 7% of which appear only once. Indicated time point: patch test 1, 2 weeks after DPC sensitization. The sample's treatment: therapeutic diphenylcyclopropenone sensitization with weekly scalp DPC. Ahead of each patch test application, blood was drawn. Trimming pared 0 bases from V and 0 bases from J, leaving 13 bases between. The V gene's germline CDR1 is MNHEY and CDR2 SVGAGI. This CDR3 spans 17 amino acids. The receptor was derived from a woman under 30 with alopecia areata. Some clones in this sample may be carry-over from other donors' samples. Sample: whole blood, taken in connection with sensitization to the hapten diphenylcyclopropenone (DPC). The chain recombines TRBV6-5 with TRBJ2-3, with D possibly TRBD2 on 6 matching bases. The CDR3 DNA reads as TGTGCCAGCAGTTACTCGAATCTAGCGAAGAGCACAGATACGCAGTATTTT. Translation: CASSYSNLAKSTDTQYF.